Following are 11 T cell receptor beta chains from one sample sequenced in a study of blood T cell repertoires in COVID-19. Using immunoSEQ multiplex PCR, the repertoire was profiled, and TCRdb retains in-frame clones only, with some absent. The sample has around 250,000 clones, 90% seen once. Specimen: peripheral blood. The receptors here all came from a woman in her sixties with COVID-19, enrolled during active disease.

The chain links TRBV19 to TRBJ1-5; perhaps TRBD1 as D (6 bases). This CDR3 region has 15 residues. Germline V gene lookup returns CDR1 LNHDA and CDR2 SQIVND (reference sequence). The germline V and J ends were trimmed by 3 bases and 2 bases, with 11 bases remaining between them. The chain's CDR3 is CASSIWGQGNQPQHF. The CDR3, as DNA: TGTGCCAGTAGTATTTGGGGGCAGGGCAATCAGCCCCAGCATTTT.

The chain combines TRBV9 with TRBJ2-4; D is unclear. The CDR3 loop spans 16 amino acids. The V gene lost 0 bases and the J gene lost 7 bases, with 17 bases spanning the gap. Looked up from germline, CDR1 is SGDLS and CDR2 is YYNGEE. Here the CDR3 DNA reads TGTGCCAGCAGCGTAGCTTACACACCACCGCGGAACATTCAGTACTTC. Protein product: CASSVAYTPPRNIQYF.

The rearrangement links TRBV9 to TRBJ2-2; weak D call: TRBD2 (5 bases). Germline V CDR1 and CDR2: SGDLS, YYNGEE. Trimming stripped 5 bases from V and 7 bases from J, with 18 bases between. This CDR3 is 15 amino acids long. The CDR3 nucleotides read TGTGCCAGCAGTCAGGATTTTGTTGGAGGCGGGGAGCTGTTTTTT. Translated, it gives CASSQDFVGGGELFF.

This clone was counted between two and nine times. This sequence joins TRBV13 and TRBJ1-6; D unresolved. With 2 bases removed from V and 7 bases from J, the gap between germline ends came to 15 bases. In germline, CDR1 is PRHDT, CDR2 FYEKMQ (reference sequence). The CDR3 length is 16 residues. CDR3 loop: CASSLSLPGPNSPLHF. CDR3 bases: TGTGCCAGCAGCTTAAGTCTCCCAGGTCCCAATTCACCCCTCCACTTT. Together with reference TRBV13 and TRBJ1-6, the CDR3 gives the full variable domain: AAGVIQSPRHLIKEKRETATLKCYPIPRHDTVYWYQQGPGQDPQFLISFYEKMQSDKGSIPDRFSAQQFSDYHSELNMSSLELGDSALYFCASSLSLPGPNSPLHFGNGTRLTVT.

This chain connects TRBV5-1 to TRBJ1-2; 11 bases are shared with TRBD1. After removal of 3 bases from V and 5 bases from J, the junction contained 15 bases not matched to a gene. This CDR3 spans 18 amino acids. The germline CDR1 and CDR2 sequences are SGHRS and YFSETQ. DNA for the CDR3: TGCGCCAGCAGCTCGGTGATCGGACAGGGGGCTTTAAAGTATGGCTACACCTTC. Its protein is CASSSVIGQGALKYGYTF.

V is TRBV6-2 or TRBV6-3 and J is TRBJ2-1; D uncertain. V was pared by 3 bases and J by 8 bases, with 8 bases between. Germline V CDR1 and CDR2: MNHEY, SVGEGT. CDR3 length: 12 amino acids. The DNA for the CDR3 is TGTGCCAGCAGTTATATTACATATGAGCAGTTCTTC. Translation gives CASSYITYEQFF.

This clone was counted a single time. The V and J genes are TRBV10-3 and TRBJ2-2, with D uncertain. The V end was cut by 4 bases, the J end by 5 bases, with 11 bases between. This CDR3 region has 14 residues. Germline V gene data show CDR1 as ENHRY and CDR2 as SYGVKD. CDR3 in amino acids: CAISVPSGTGELFF. Written as DNA, the CDR3 is TGTGCCATCAGTGTTCCCTCCGGGACCGGGGAGCTGTTTTTT.

This sequence joins TRBV2 and TRBJ2-5; no clear D. V was cut by 6 bases and J by 2 bases, with 4 bases left in between. In germline, CDR1 is SNHLY, CDR2 FYNNEI. This CDR3 comprises 11 residues. DNA for the CDR3: TGTGCCAGCAGGCAGCAAGAGACCCAGTACTTC. Translating it yields CASRQQETQYF.

The CDR3 here is CASSSTGGAYEQYF. The DNA of the CDR3 is TGTGCCAGCAGCTCTACAGGGGGCGCGTACGAGCAGTACTTC. The rearrangement links TRBV13 to TRBJ2-7, with 9 bases aligning to TRBD1. V dropped 4 bases and J dropped 4; count of bases not matched to a gene: 5. Germline V CDR1 and CDR2: PRHDT, FYEKMQ (reference sequence). The CDR3 runs 14 residues.

The J gene is TRBJ2-7, the V gene TRBV15, with 8 bases aligning to TRBD1. V lost 4 bases, J lost 2 bases, and 7 bases stayed unmatched. Germline CDR1 LNHNV, CDR2 YYDKDF (reference sequence). The CDR3 spans 15 residues. CDR3: CATSKTDREAYEQYF. The CDR3 nucleotides are TGTGCCACCAGCAAAACGGACAGGGAGGCCTACGAGCAGTACTTC.

V usage is TRBV27 and J usage is TRBJ1-5; D call uncertain. CDR3 length equals 15 residues. In germline, CDR1 is MNHEY, CDR2 SMNVEV (reference sequence). The V end lost 7 bases, the J end lost 3 bases, and 16 bases lay between the germline ends. CDR3 coding DNA: TGTGCCAGCAACTCGCGTGGGCTCCCCAATCAGCCCCAGCATTTT. This translates into CASNSRGLPNQPQHF.